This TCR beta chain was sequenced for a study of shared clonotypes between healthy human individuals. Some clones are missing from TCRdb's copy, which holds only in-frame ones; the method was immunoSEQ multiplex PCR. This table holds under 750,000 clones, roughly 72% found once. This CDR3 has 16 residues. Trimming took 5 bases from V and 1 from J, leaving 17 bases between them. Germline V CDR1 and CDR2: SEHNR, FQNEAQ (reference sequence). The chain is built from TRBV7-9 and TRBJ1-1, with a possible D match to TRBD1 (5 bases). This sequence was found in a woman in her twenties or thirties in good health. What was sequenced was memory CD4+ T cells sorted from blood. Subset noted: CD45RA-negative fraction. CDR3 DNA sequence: TGTGCCAGCAGCCCCGGGGGTTCCGGGGGGAACACTGAAGCTTTCTTT. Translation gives CASSPGGSGGNTEAFF. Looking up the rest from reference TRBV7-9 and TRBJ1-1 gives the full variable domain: DTGVSQNPRHKITKRGQNVTFRCDPISEHNRLYWYRQTLGQGPEFLTYFQNEAQLEKSRLLSDRFSAERPKGSFSTLEIQRTEQGDSAMYLCASSPGGSGGNTEAFFGQGTRLTVV.